The present entry profiles one TCR beta chain with its context. Its antigen is still unknown. Sequencing was performed with immunoSEQ multiplex PCR; in TCRdb, only in-frame clones are kept and a portion is missing. The sample includes tens of thousands of clones, under 85% of them seen just once. Germline V lookup: CDR1 SGHRS, CDR2 YFSETQ. The CDR3 length is 16 residues. Germline trimming cut 0 bases from V and 7 bases from J; bases unmatched to any gene: 9. The data are from a study of OX40 agonist ivuxolimab in advanced cancers. Findings and limits, study-wide: On average, a greater number of expanded clones characterised CD8+ T cells relative to CD4+. The investigators did not determine what antigen specificity the expanded peripheral T cells had.

The cohort excluded patients with autoimmune disease history or systemic immunosuppression. This TCR was recovered from an adult with an advanced solid tumor such as melanoma, head and neck, liver or kidney cancer. The material was CD4+ or CD8+ T cells sorted from blood, obtained in a trial of the OX40 agonist ivuxolimab. The chain is built from TRBV5-1 and TRBJ2-3, with 9 bases aligning to TRBD2. Here the CDR3 DNA reads TGCGCCAGCAGCTTGGAGGTTAGCGGGAGTTGGAATACGCAGTATTTT. It is translated as CASSLEVSGSWNTQYF.